In its sample, the clone carrying this TCR beta chain was seen many times. Specified time point: newly diagnosed GD, antithyroid drugs for less than 3 months. The authors made the TCR library using RNA they extracted from PBMCs. Into tubes containing EDTA, roughly 8.3 milliliters of peripheral blood were drawn. Germline CDR1 reads DFQATT; CDR2 reads SNEGSKA (reference sequence). CDR3 length equals 15 residues. V lost 3 bases, J lost 0 bases, and 12 bases lay in between. These data come from a study of regulatory T cells in long-lasting Graves disease. In building TCR beta libraries, iRepertoire HTBI primers were used together with Arm-PCR of CDR3 regions. Authors' analysis steps: Identified segments across samples numbered about 64 TRBV and about 15 TRBJ. One entry per CDR3 protein, called by TCRdb with MiXCR from the multiplex PCR reads. The V and J calls, along with clone size, are taken from TCRdb and not from the paper's own processing. The repertoire holds roughly 500,000 distinct CDR3 sequences, with 12% as singletons.

These data were likewise used in another study, on T cells in Graves' hyperthyroidism and ophthalmopathy. That source reports: Lactation, pregnancy, other autoimmune disease or uncontrolled infection excluded patients.

The J gene is TRBJ1-5, the V gene TRBV20-1; no clear D. Material: peripheral blood mononuclear cells (PBMCs), obtained at new diagnosis, from a patient treated with antithyroid drugs. The clonotype originates from a woman in her thirties with Graves disease. CDR3 loop: CSASVTGFSNQPQHF. CDR3 coding DNA: TGCAGTGCTAGCGTCACGGGTTTTAGCAATCAGCCCCAGCATTTT.